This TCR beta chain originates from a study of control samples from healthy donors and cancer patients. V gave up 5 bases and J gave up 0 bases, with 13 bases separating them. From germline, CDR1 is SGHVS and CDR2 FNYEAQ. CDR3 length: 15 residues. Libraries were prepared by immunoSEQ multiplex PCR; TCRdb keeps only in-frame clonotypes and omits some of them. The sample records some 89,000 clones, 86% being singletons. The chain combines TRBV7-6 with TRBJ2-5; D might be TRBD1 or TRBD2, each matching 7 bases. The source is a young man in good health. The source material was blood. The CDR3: CASSRRGGYQETQYF. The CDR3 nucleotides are TGTGCCAGCAGCCGCAGGGGGGGGTACCAAGAGACCCAGTACTTC.